In this sample, the clone carrying this TCR beta chain turned up a few times. Sequencing libraries for TCR beta were prepared with iRepertoire HTBI primers and Arm-PCR of CDR3 regions. TCRdb re-derived calls from the multiplex PCR reads in MiXCR, one entry per CDR3 protein. This table holds about 450,000 distinct CDR3 sequences, around 22% found once. This sample is drawn from a study of regulatory T cells in long-lasting Graves disease. The time point: persistent/refractory GD, antithyroid drugs over 5 years with positive TRAb. The TCR library was made from RNA extracted from PBMCs. CDR1 and CDR2 (germline): MNHNS, SASEGT. The CDR3 contains 14 residues. V gave up 7 bases and J gave up 1 base, with 14 bases separating them.

The TCR originated in a female donor with Graves disease. This chain connects TRBV6-1 to TRBJ2-7, with D perhaps TRBD1 (6 bases). This material consisted of peripheral blood mononuclear cells (PBMCs), taken when the disease was refractory, from a patient treated with antithyroid drugs. CDR3 DNA sequence: TGTGCCAGCAAATCGGGACACTCTTCCTACGAGCAGTACTTC. Amino acids: CASKSGHSSYEQYF.